This T cell receptor (beta chain) was captured in a study of blood T cell repertoires in COVID-19. Overall study context: T cells, B-cell-depleted T cells, or PBMCs supplied cDNA or gDNA.

Authors' analysis steps: Amplification of reference gene primers was used by the study to estimate nucleated cell counts. Libraries were prepared by immunoSEQ multiplex PCR; TCRdb keeps only in-frame clonotypes and omits some of them. The D gene and trimming were derived from the DNA, and the V and J assignments and clone size from that table. The table has some 350,000 clones, about 83% seen once; the top ten hold about 3%. The length of the CDR3 is 17 residues. V was shortened by 5 bases and J by 3 bases, with 20 bases between the two germline ends. CDR1 is SGHRS and CDR2 is YFSETQ in the germline V gene.

Material: peripheral blood. This chain links TRBV5-1 with TRBJ2-2; maybe TRBD1 (5 bases). The sequence was obtained from a man aged 30 to 45 with active or convalescent COVID-19. The CDR3 DNA reads TGCGCCAGCAGAAGGCCACGGATGACAGTGGACACCGGGGAGCTGTTTTTT. Amino acids: CASRRPRMTVDTGELFF.